This T cell receptor beta chain was recorded in a study of CD8 T cells in ankylosing spondylitis. TCRdb itself ran the 5' RACE reads through MiXCR, one entry per CDR3 protein. The data show roughly 38,000 distinct CDR3 sequences, about a tenth seen once. This clonotype appeared many times. With V trimmed by 4 bases and J by 4 bases, 7 bases remained unmatched. Looked up from germline, CDR1 is SGHRS and CDR2 is YFSETQ. This CDR3 contains 16 residues. This TCR was sampled from a male donor with ankylosing spondylitis or in good health (not recorded which). Source material: blood, either unsorted or a sorted T cell fraction (not recorded which). The chain has TRBV5-1 and TRBJ2-2, with 10 nucleotides matching TRBD2. CDR3 loop: CASSPRAGGRTGELFF. As DNA, the CDR3 is TGCGCCAGCAGCCCCCGAGCGGGAGGGCGCACCGGGGAGCTGTTTTTT.